This T cell receptor (beta chain) was identified in a study of T cell repertoires in aging, cancer and after chemotherapy. Amplification of TCR beta used genomic DNA extracted from peripheral blood. CDR3 length equals 17 residues. Trimming removed 6 bases at V and 14 bases at J, with 29 bases between. Germline CDR1 is LNHDA and CDR2 is SQIVND (reference sequence). Rearranged V-D-J TRB sequences were amplified with a mixed TRB-A/B primer pool. TCRdb re-called the multiplex PCR reads through MiXCR, storing one row per CDR3 protein. Among fewer than 8,500 distinct CDR3 sequences listed, approximately 30% were seen once. In its sample, this clonotype ranks as medium-sized (0.01 to 0.1%).

The source of this sequence is a human donor with a blood cancer. The sequenced material came from blood. The genes are TRBV19 and TRBJ1-6; D possibly corresponds to TRBD1 (6 bases). Written as DNA, the CDR3 is TGTGCCAGTAGCTCAAAGGCGGGAGGACAGACGATATGGGCCCTCCACTTT. Protein: CASSSKAGGQTIWALHF.